This T cell receptor (beta chain) appears in the sequencing data of a study of CD8+ T cells in alopecia areata. Notes on the study in general: Among the top 100, expanded CD8+ clones were significantly decreased by tofacitinib, as was scalp clonality.

Noted treatment: oral pan-JAK inhibitor, 5-10 mg twice daily. TCR sequencing used cDNA made by reverse transcription of extracted RNA. This table comes from immunoSEQ multiplex PCR, and its TCRdb copy is limited to in-frame clones, with some not included. The sample contains around 150,000 clones, roughly 60% of which appear only once. Turning to this clone: Its antigen is unknown.

This CDR3 has 16 residues. Germline V gene sequence: CDR1 SEHNR, CDR2 FQNEAQ (reference sequence). The V gene lost 2 bases and the J gene lost 2 bases, with 13 bases spanning the gap. The rearrangement links TRBV7-9 to TRBJ1-3; maybe TRBD1 (6 bases). This specimen consisted of CD4+ T cells sorted from blood, obtained at week 24, from a patient treated with tofacitinib. This clonotype was obtained from a human donor with alopecia areata. CDR3 in DNA: TGTGCCAGCAGCTTACCCAAACAGGGCGCTGGAAACACCATATATTTT. It encodes CASSLPKQGAGNTIYF.